The 26 T cell receptor beta chains below come from one sample, sequenced in a study of T cells in Graves' hyperthyroidism and ophthalmopathy. TCR beta CDR3 regions were amplified from RNA transcripts. RT-PCR in the first round (using the HTBI primer set) targeted the TCR CDR3. TCRdb reprocessed the multiplex PCR reads via MiXCR and lists one record per CDR3 protein. Of roughly 800,000 distinct CDR3 sequences listed, 38% are singletons. The sample comprised blood. Source of these receptors: a man between 18 and 35 years old with Graves' hyperthyroidism.

As regards this clonotype: At one boundary the junction diverges from the germline segment, which might be a read error. The CDR3 reads CASSPPGLVYEQYF. The CDR3 DNA is TGTGCCAGCAGCCCCCCGGGACTAGTGTACGAGCAGTACTTC. The chain combines TRBV5-1 with TRBJ2-7; 8 bases match TRBD2. Germline CDR1 is SGHRS and CDR2 is YFSETQ. The length of the CDR3 is 14 residues.

This chain connects TRBV5-8 to TRBJ2-5; no reliable D call. Per the germline V gene, CDR1 is SGHTS and CDR2 is YDEGEE. This CDR3 is built from 14 residues. V shed 2 bases and J shed 5 bases, with 13 bases lying between them. The DNA of the CDR3 is TGTGCCAGCAGCTTCCAGCTCGGATGGGAGACCCAGTACTTC. Protein sequence: CASSFQLGWETQYF.

This rearrangement joins TRBV10-3 to TRBJ1-5; no clear D. The CDR3 contains 14 residues. Germline lookup yields CDR1 ENHRY and CDR2 SYGVKD. V lost 10 bases and J 4 bases, leaving 17 bases between the germline ends. In DNA, the CDR3 is TGTGCCAGCATGAGAGGACGGATTAATCAGCCCCAGCATTTT. It encodes CASMRGRINQPQHF.

This chain joins TRBV6-5 and TRBJ1-3; D is undetermined. Germline V gives CDR1 MNHEY, CDR2 SVGAGI. The CDR3 has 14 residues. V was shortened by 6 bases and J by 0 bases, with 9 bases between the two germline ends. CDR3 amino acids: CASSPDLSGNTIYF. In DNA, the CDR3 is TGTGCCAGCAGCCCCGACCTCTCTGGAAACACCATATATTTT.

As to this clonotype: The junction differs from germline at one of its ends, possibly a read error. The genes are TRBV25-1 and TRBJ2-5, with D maybe TRBD2 (6 bases). Per the germline V gene, CDR1 is MGHDK and CDR2 is SYGVNS. The CDR3 has 13 residues. CDR3 protein: CVSSLPGEETQYF. The CDR3 DNA follows: TGTGTCAGCAGCTTACCGGGAGAAGAGACCCAGTACTTC.

The V call is TRBV7-6, the J call TRBJ2-5, with D possibly matching TRBD1 (5 bases). The CDR3 consists of 16 residues. Germline assignment: CDR1 SGHVS and CDR2 FNYEAQ. V was shortened by 5 bases and J by 2 bases, with 18 bases between the two germline ends. The CDR3 coding sequence is TGTGCCAGCAGCGTCGACAGCCTTACCCCTCAAGAGACCCAGTACTTC. Translating gives CASSVDSLTPQETQYF. Supplemented by reference TRBV7-6 and TRBJ2-5, the full variable domain reads GAGVSQSPRYKVTKRGQDVALRCDPISGHVSLYWYRQALGQGPEFLTYFNYEAQQDKSGLPNDRFSAERPEGSISTLTIQRTEQRDSAMYRCASSVDSLTPQETQYFGPGTRLLVL.

V and J are TRBV2 and TRBJ1-5, with D possibly being TRBD1 (5 bases). Germline V gene lookup returns CDR1 SNHLY and CDR2 FYNNEI. V lost 4 bases and J 5 bases, leaving 15 bases between the germline ends. The CDR3 covers 15 residues. This chain's CDR3 is CASSARGREDQPQHF. CDR3 nucleotide sequence: TGTGCCAGCAGTGCTAGGGGCAGGGAGGATCAGCCCCAGCATTTT. Full variable domain (missing parts from reference TRBV2 and TRBJ1-5): EPEVTQTPSHQVTQMGQEVILRCVPISNHLYFYWYRQILGQKVEFLVSFYNNEISEKSEIFDDQFSVERPDGSNFTLKIRSTKLEDSAMYFCASSARGREDQPQHFGDGTRLSIL.

The chain has TRBV2 and TRBJ1-4; tentatively, D is TRBD1 (6 bases). The CDR3 is 14 residues long. Per germline, CDR1 SNHLY and CDR2 FYNNEI. Trimming stripped 2 bases from V and 8 bases from J, with 12 bases between. CDR3 nucleotides: TGTGCCAGCAGTGAACCGGGACAATACGAAAAACTGTTTTTT. It codes for CASSEPGQYEKLFF.

This clonotype was observed at least ten times. The V and J genes are TRBV7-8 and TRBJ1-1; perhaps TRBD1 as D (5 bases). Trimming stripped 5 bases from V and 5 bases from J, with 12 bases between. The CDR3 runs 13 residues. The germline CDR1 and CDR2 sequences are SGHVS and FQNEAQ. The CDR3 sequence is CASSPGLRTEAFF. CDR3 DNA sequence: TGTGCCAGCAGCCCGGGACTGAGGACTGAAGCTTTCTTT. The full variable domain, its missing parts supplied by reference TRBV7-8 and TRBJ1-1, is GAGVSQSPRYKVAKRGQDVALRCDPISGHVSLFWYQQALGQGPEFLTYFQNEAQLDKSGLPSDRFFAERPEGSVSTLKIQRTQQEDSAVYLCASSPGLRTEAFFGQGTRLTVV.

At least ten counts were recorded for this clonotype. The chain has TRBV7-3 and TRBJ2-7; D gene ambiguous. CDR3 size: 13 residues. Trimming took 5 bases from V and 3 from J, leaving 11 bases between them. Germline V gene data show CDR1 as SGHTA and CDR2 as FQGTGA. The CDR3 spells CASSSAKGYEQYF. Written as DNA, the CDR3 is TGTGCCAGCAGCAGTGCGAAGGGCTACGAGCAGTACTTC.

Worth noting for this clonotype: Compared with germline, one end of the junction differs, possibly owing to a read error. The rearrangement uses TRBV25-1 and TRBJ1-4, with D hard to call. Germline lookup yields CDR1 MGHDK and CDR2 SYGVNS. The CDR3 extends over 16 amino acids. The CDR3 coding sequence is TGTGCCAGCAGTGAATATAAGGCGGGGTTGGATGAAAAACTGCTTTTC. Translation gives CASSEYKAGLDEKLLF.

This sequence joins TRBV30 and TRBJ1-1; D ambiguous. Trimming removed 2 bases from V and 5 bases from J, with 9 bases in between. From germline, CDR1 is GTSNPN and CDR2 SVGIG (reference sequence). This CDR3 contains 12 residues. The CDR3 region has the DNA TGTGCCTGGAGTTATGGGAGGACTGAAGCTTTCTTT. It specifies CAWSYGRTEAFF.

The V and J genes are TRBV20-1 and TRBJ2-5; D is unclear. Trimming removed 3 bases from V and 1 base from J, with 9 bases in between. Germline V gene lookup returns CDR1 DFQATT and CDR2 SNEGSKA (reference sequence). The CDR3 covers 13 residues. The CDR3 loop reads CSARVLPQETQYF. In DNA form, the CDR3 reads TGCAGTGCTAGGGTCCTACCCCAAGAGACCCAGTACTTC.

This clonotype has only a few counts. The chain uses TRBV12-3 or TRBV12-4 and TRBJ1-3; D is undetermined. The CDR3 is 12 amino acids. The V and J ends lost 7 bases and 4 bases respectively, with 8 bases between them. CDR3 loop: CASTYSGNTIYF. The CDR3 bases are TGTGCCAGCACCTACAGCGGAAACACCATATATTTT.

This clonotype is medium-sized (0.01 to 0.1%). This chain uses TRBV29-1 with TRBJ2-7; D is possibly TRBD2 (5 bases). Germline CDR1 reads SQVTM; CDR2 reads ANQGSEA. The CDR3 totals 14 residues. V was clipped by 8 bases and J by 3 bases, with 20 bases between them. CDR3 sequence (DNA): TGCAGCACCGCGAGAGAGCGGAACCACTACGAGCAGTACTTC. It specifies CSTARERNHYEQYF.

In its sample, this clonotype was seen many times. The chain joins TRBV9 to TRBJ1-1, with D uncertain. The CDR3 spans 12 residues. Germline V gives CDR1 SGDLS, CDR2 YYNGEE. Between the trimmed V and J ends, which lost 3 bases and 1 base, there was a span of 4 bases. The chain's CDR3 is CASSGANTEAFF. DNA of the CDR3: TGTGCCAGCAGCGGAGCGAACACTGAAGCTTTCTTT.

This clonotype was counted a few times. This rearrangement joins TRBV19 to TRBJ1-5; D perhaps matches TRBD1 (5 bases). V lost 2 bases and J 4 bases, leaving 12 bases between the germline ends. CDR1 is LNHDA and CDR2 is SQIVND in the germline V gene (reference sequence). The CDR3 has 15 amino acids. CDR3 in amino acids: CASSINRQGNQPQHF. The CDR3, as DNA: TGTGCCAGTAGTATAAACAGGCAGGGTAATCAGCCCCAGCATTTT. Based on the CDR3 plus reference TRBV19 and TRBJ1-5, the full variable domain is DGGITQSPKYLFRKEGQNVTLSCEQNLNHDAMYWYRQDPGQGLRLIYYSQIVNDFQKGDIAEGYSVSREKKESFPLTVTSAQKNPTAFYLCASSINRQGNQPQHFGDGTRLSIL.

In this sample, this clonotype turned up a few times. The chain carries TRBV4-1 and TRBJ1-2; the D is unclear. The V end was cut by 1 base, the J end by 2 bases, with 17 bases between. The CDR3 covers 17 residues. Germline V gives CDR1 MGHRA, CDR2 YSYEKL. The CDR3 DNA is TGCGCCAGCAGCCAAGGCCCGGCCAAGCTAGACAACTATGGCTACACCTTC. As protein: CASSQGPAKLDNYGYTF.

The gene calls are TRBV19 and TRBJ1-1; D is unclear. Looked up from germline, CDR1 is LNHDA and CDR2 is SQIVND (reference sequence). The length of the CDR3 is 14 residues. Trimming removed 4 bases at V and 0 bases at J, with 9 bases between. DNA for the CDR3: TGTGCCAGTAGTAGGATACAAATGAACACTGAAGCTTTCTTT. It is translated as CASSRIQMNTEAFF. The entire variable domain, with the rest obtained from reference TRBV19 and TRBJ1-1, is as follows: DGGITQSPKYLFRKEGQNVTLSCEQNLNHDAMYWYRQDPGQGLRLIYYSQIVNDFQKGDIAEGYSVSREKKESFPLTVTSAQKNPTAFYLCASSRIQMNTEAFFGQGTRLTVV.

This clonotype was found many times. The chain couples TRBV19 to TRBJ1-5; D is unresolved. V was trimmed by 1 base and J by 6 bases, leaving 10 bases between them. This CDR3 is built from 14 residues. Germline V gene lookup returns CDR1 LNHDA and CDR2 SQIVND (reference sequence). Written as DNA, the CDR3 is TGTGCCAGTAGTATAGGCCCGGACGGTCAGCCCCAGCATTTT. This gives the protein CASSIGPDGQPQHF.

In this sample, this clonotype turned up many times. V and J are TRBV2 and TRBJ2-5; 9 bases map to TRBD1. V lost 7 bases, J lost 4 bases, and 7 bases stayed unmatched. CDR1 is SNHLY and CDR2 is FYNNEI in the germline V gene. The CDR3 length is 14 residues. The CDR3 DNA is TGTGCCAGCAAGCCCGGGACAGGGCCAGAGACCCAGTACTTC. This codes for CASKPGTGPETQYF.

The chain employs TRBV7-9 and TRBJ2-7; 9 nucleotides agree with TRBD1. The V and J ends lost 1 base and 1 base, in that order; junction bases with no gene match: 11. The CDR3 runs 18 residues. Germline V gene data show CDR1 as SEHNR and CDR2 as FQNEAQ (reference sequence). CDR3 nucleotide sequence: TGTGCCAGCAGCTTAGGTCCAGCTCCGGGACAGGGATCCTACGAGCAGTACTTC. Translation gives CASSLGPAPGQGSYEQYF.

The chain is built from TRBV7-3 and TRBJ1-6; 8 bases line up with TRBD1. The germline V gene encodes CDR1 SGHTA and CDR2 FQGTGA. This CDR3 region has 17 residues. V dropped 6 bases and J dropped 4; count of bases not matched to a gene: 11. The CDR3 DNA follows: TGTGCCAGCAGTTTAGCTCCAGGGGGCATATATAATTCACCCCTCCACTTT. Amino acids: CASSLAPGGIYNSPLHF.

V and J are TRBV7-3 and TRBJ2-2; tentatively, D is TRBD2 (5 bases). With 0 bases removed from V and 5 bases from J, the gap between germline ends came to 10 bases. The CDR3 spans 15 residues. CDR1 and CDR2 (germline): SGHTA, FQGTGA. The CDR3 reads CASSLTGVRTGELFF. CDR3 in DNA: TGTGCCAGCAGCTTAACGGGAGTTAGAACCGGGGAGCTGTTTTTT. The full variable domain, with the rest looked up from reference TRBV7-3 and TRBJ2-2, is GAGVSQTPSNKVTEKGKYVELRCDPISGHTALYWYRQSLGQGPEFLIYFQGTGAADDSGLPNDRFFAVRPEGSVSTLKIQRTERGDSAVYLCASSLTGVRTGELFFGEGSRLTVL.

The chain joins TRBV29-1 to TRBJ1-2, with 7 bases matching TRBD1. The CDR3 sequence is 13 residues long. CDR1 and CDR2 (germline): SQVTM, ANQGSEA. V lost 1 base and J lost 4; bases outside the gene matches: 3. This CDR3 reads CSVEGTGTYGYTF. The CDR3 DNA follows: TGCAGCGTTGAAGGGACAGGAACCTATGGCTACACCTTC.

Note on this clonotype: A much more abundant neighbour one base away suggests this may be a read error. This likely comes from a read error, as the CDR3 has no conserved phenylalanine or tryptophan at its end. The chain recombines TRBV20-1 with TRBJ1-2, with no clear D. This CDR3 has 12 residues. The germline CDR1 and CDR2 sequences are DFQATT and SNEGSKA (reference sequence). The V end was cut by 5 bases, the J end by 4 bases, with 11 bases between. The CDR3 sequence: CSAADGSYGYTI. Here the CDR3 DNA reads TGCAGTGCTGCGGACGGTTCCTATGGCTACACCATC.